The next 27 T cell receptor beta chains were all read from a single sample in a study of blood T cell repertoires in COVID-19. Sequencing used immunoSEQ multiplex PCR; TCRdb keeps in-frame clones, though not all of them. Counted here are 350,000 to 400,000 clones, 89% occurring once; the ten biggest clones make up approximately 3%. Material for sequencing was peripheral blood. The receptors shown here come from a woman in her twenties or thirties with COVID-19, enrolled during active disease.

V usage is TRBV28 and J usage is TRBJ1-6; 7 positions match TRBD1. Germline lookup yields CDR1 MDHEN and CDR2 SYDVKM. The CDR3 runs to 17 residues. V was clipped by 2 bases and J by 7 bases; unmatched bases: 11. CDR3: CASSLSQGEVLNSPLHF. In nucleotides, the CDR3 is TGTGCCAGCAGTTTAAGCCAGGGGGAAGTCTTAAATTCACCCCTCCACTTT.

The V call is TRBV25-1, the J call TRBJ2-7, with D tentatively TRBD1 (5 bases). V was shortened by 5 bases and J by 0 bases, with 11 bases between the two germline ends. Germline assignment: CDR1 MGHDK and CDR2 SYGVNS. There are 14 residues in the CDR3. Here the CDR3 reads CASSLGQGSYEQYF. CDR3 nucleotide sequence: TGTGCCAGCAGTCTCGGGCAGGGCTCCTACGAGCAGTACTTC.

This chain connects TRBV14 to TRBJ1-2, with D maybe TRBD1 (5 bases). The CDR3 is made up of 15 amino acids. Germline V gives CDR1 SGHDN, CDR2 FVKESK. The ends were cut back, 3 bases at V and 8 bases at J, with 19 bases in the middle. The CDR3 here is CASSQGGGPFRGYTF. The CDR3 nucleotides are TGTGCCAGCAGCCAGGGGGGGGGACCTTTCCGAGGCTACACCTTC.

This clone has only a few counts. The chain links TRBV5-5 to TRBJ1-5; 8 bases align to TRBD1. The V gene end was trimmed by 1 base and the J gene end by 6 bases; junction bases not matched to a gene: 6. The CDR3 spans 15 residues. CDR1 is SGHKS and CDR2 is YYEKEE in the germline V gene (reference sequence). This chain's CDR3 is CASSLRQGAGQPQHF. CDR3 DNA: TGTGCCAGCAGCTTGCGGCAGGGGGCCGGTCAGCCCCAGCATTTT.

CDR3 nucleotide sequence: TGTGCCAGCAGTTTCGCCTTGGACAGCGCGGACCCCATGAACACTGAAGCTTTCTTT. Amino acids: CASSFALDSADPMNTEAFF. V usage is TRBV6-2 or TRBV6-3 and J usage is TRBJ1-1, with D possibly being TRBD1 (6 bases). The V and J ends lost 4 bases and 0 bases respectively, with 24 bases between them. This CDR3 contains 19 residues. The V gene's germline CDR1 is MNHEY and CDR2 SVGEGT.

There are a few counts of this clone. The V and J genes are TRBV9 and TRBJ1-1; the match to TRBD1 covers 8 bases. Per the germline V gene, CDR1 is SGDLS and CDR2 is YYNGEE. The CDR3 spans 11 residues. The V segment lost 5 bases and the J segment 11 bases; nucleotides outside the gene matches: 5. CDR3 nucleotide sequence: TGTGCCAGCAGTGGAAGACAGGGGGCTTTCTTT. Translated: CASSGRQGAFF.

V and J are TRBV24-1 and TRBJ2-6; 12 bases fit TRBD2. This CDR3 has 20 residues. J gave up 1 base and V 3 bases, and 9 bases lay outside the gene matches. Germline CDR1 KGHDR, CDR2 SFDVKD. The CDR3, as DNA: TGTGCCACCAGTGATGGGGACGGACTAGCGGGGTCTTCTGGGGCCAACGTCCTGACTTTC. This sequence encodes CATSDGDGLAGSSGANVLTF.

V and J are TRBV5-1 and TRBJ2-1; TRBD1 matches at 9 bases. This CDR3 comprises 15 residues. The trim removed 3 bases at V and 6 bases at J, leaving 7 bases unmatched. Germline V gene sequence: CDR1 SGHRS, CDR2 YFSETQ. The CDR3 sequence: CASSSGTGYGNEQFF. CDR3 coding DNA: TGCGCCAGCAGCTCCGGGACAGGGTACGGCAATGAGCAGTTCTTC.

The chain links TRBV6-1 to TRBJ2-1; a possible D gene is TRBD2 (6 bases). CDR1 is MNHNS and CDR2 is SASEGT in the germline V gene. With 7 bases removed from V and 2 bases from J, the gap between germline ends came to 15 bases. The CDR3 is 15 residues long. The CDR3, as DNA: TGTGCCAGCACCATTGGACTATACACCTACAATGAGCAGTTCTTC. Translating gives CASTIGLYTYNEQFF.

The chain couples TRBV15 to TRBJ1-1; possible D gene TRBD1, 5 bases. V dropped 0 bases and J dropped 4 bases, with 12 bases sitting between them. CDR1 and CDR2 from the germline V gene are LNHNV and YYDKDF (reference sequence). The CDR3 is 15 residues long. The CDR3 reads CATSRDRGTGTEAFF. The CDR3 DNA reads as TGTGCCACCAGCAGAGATCGAGGGACTGGCACTGAAGCTTTCTTT.

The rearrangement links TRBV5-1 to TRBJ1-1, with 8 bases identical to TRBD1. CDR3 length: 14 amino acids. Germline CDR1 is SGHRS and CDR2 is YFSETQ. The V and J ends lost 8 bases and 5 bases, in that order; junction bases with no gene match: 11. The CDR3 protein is CASRRQGAETEAFF. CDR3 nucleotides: TGCGCCAGTAGACGCCAGGGGGCTGAAACTGAAGCTTTCTTT.

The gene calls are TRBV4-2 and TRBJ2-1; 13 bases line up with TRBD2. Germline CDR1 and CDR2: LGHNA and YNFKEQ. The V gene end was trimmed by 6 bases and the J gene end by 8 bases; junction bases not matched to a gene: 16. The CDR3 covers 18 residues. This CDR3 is CASSSLGLAGLVKHEQFF. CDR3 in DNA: TGTGCCAGCAGTAGTTTGGGACTAGCGGGGTTGGTTAAACATGAGCAGTTCTTC.

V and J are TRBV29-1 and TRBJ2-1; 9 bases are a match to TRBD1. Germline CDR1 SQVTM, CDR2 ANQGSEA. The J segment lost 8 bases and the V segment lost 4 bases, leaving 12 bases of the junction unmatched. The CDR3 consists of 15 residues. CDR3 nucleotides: TGCAGCGTTGCTACCGTACAGGGGGCGCGGGATGAGCAGTTCTTC. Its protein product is CSVATVQGARDEQFF.

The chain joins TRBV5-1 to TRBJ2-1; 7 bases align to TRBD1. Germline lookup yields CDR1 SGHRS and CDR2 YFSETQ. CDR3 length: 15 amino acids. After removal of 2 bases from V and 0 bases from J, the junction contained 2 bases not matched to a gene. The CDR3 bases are TGCGCCAGCAGCTTAAGGACAGGCTCCTACAATGAGCAGTTCTTC. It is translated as CASSLRTGSYNEQFF.

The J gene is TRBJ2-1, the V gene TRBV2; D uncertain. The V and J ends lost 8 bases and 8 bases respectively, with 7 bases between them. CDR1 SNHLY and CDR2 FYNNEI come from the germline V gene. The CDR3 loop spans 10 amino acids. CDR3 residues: CASSGHEQFF. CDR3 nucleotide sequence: TGTGCCAGCTCCGGTCATGAGCAGTTCTTC.

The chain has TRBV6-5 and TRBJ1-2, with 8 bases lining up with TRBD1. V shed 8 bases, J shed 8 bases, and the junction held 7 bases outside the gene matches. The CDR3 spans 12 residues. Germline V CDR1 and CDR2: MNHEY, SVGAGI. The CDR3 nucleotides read TGTGCCAGCGGAAACAGGGGGGTGGGCTACACCTTC. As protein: CASGNRGVGYTF.

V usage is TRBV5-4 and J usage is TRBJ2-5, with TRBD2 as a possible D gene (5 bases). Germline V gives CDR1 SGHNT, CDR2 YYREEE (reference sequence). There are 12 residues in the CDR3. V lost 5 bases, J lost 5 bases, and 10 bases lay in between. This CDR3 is CASRIRGETQYF. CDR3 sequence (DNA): TGTGCCAGCAGAATAAGAGGGGAGACCCAGTACTTC.

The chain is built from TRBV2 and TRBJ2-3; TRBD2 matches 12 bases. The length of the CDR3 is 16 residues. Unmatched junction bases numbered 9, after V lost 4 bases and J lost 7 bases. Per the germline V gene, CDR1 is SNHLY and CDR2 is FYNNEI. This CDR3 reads CASSASSGGAINTQYF. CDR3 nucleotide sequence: TGTGCCAGCAGTGCCTCTAGCGGGGGGGCCATAAATACGCAGTATTTT.

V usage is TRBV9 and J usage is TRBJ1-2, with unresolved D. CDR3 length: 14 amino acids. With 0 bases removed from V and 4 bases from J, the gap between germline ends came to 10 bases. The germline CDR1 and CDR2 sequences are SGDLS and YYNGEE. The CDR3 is CASSVGEGFYGYTF. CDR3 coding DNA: TGTGCCAGCAGCGTAGGGGAGGGATTCTATGGCTACACCTTC.

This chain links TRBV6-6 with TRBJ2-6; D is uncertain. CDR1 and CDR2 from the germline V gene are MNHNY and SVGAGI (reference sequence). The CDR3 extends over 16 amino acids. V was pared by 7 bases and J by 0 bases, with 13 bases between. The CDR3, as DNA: TGTGCCAGCACTTCCTCGGCTTCCTCTGGGGCCAACGTCCTGACTTTC. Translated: CASTSSASSGANVLTF.

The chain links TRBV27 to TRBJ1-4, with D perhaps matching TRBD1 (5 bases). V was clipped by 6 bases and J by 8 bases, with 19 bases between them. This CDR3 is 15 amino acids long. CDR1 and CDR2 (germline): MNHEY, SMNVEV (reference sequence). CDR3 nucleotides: TGTGCCAGCAGCCACGGGGGAAGGATGGGGGAAAAACTGTTTTTT. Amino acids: CASSHGGRMGEKLFF.

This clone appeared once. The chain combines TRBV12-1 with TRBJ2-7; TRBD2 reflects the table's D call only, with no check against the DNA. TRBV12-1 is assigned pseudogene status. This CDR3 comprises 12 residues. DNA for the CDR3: TGTGCCAGCAGCTTTAGCCTCTACGAGCAGTACGTC. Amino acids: CASSFSLYEQYV.

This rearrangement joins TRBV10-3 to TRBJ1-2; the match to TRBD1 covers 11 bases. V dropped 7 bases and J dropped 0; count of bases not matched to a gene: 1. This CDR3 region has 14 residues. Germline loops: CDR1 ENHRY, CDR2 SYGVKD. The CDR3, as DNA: TGTGCCATCAAGGGACAGGGGGCTAACTATGGCTACACCTTC. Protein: CAIKGQGANYGYTF.

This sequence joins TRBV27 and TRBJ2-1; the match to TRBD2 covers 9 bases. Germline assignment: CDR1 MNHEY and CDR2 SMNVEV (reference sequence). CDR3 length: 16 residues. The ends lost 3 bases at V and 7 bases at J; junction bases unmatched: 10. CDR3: CASSLEASGIENEQFF. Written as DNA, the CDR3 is TGTGCCAGCAGTTTGGAGGCTAGCGGGATAGAGAATGAGCAGTTCTTC.

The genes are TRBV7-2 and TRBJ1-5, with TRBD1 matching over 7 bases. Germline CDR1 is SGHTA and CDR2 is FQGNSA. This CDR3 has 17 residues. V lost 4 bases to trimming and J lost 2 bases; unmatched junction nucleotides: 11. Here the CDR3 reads CASSSPQGRIGNQPQHF. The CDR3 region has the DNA TGTGCCAGCAGCTCGCCACAGGGGAGAATTGGCAATCAGCCCCAGCATTTT.

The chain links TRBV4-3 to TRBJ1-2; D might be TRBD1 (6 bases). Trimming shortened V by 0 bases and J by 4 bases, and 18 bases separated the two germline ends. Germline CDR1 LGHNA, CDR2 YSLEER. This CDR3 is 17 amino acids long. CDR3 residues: CASSQDGGQGRAYGYTF. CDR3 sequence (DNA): TGCGCCAGCAGCCAAGATGGTGGGCAGGGGAGGGCCTATGGCTACACCTTC.

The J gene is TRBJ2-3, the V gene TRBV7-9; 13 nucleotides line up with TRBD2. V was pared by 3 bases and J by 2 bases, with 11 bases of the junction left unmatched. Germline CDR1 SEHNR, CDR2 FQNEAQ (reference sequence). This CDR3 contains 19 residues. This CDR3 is CASSFPVRTSGGYTDTQYF. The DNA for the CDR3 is TGTGCCAGCAGCTTCCCCGTAAGGACTAGCGGGGGCTACACAGATACGCAGTATTTT.